This TCR beta chain was identified in a study of blood T cell repertoires in COVID-19. The overall study: Specimens from acute and convalescent COVID-19 originated in the United States, Italy and Spain. PBMCs, B-cell-depleted T cells, or T cells provided the cDNA or gDNA that made up the material.

V was cut by 6 bases and J by 8 bases, with 13 bases left in between. Germline lookup yields CDR1 DFQATT and CDR2 SNEGSKA (reference sequence). This CDR3 region has 11 residues. In the original processing: Estimates of nucleated cell counts were drawn from the amplification of reference gene primers. The data were produced by immunoSEQ multiplex PCR, yet TCRdb's version contains in-frame clones alone and is incomplete. That table is the source of V, J and clone size, and D and trimming were worked out from the DNA. Here the sample spans around 80,000 clones, more than 80% being singletons. This TCR was sampled from a woman at least 80 years old with active or convalescent COVID-19. The genes are TRBV20-1 and TRBJ1-1, with D possibly being TRBD1 (5 bases). Source material: peripheral blood. CDR3: CSAKGNSEAFF. The CDR3 DNA sequence: TGCAGTGCCAAGGGGAACAGCGAAGCTTTCTTT.